These 5 T cell receptor beta chains came from one sample sequenced in a study of tumor and adjacent non-tumor tissue in lung cancer. This sample's RNA came from whole unsorted tissue. The normal lung tissue was taken more than 3 cm from the tumor edge. A modified ARM-PCR protocol with three rounds of nested PCR amplified TCRbeta. In TCRdb, the multiplex PCR reads were re-called with MiXCR into one record per CDR3 protein. Of about 50,000 distinct CDR3 sequences listed, about 70% are singletons. The sample consisted of distant non-tumor lung tissue. These receptors were collected from a woman aged 55-70 years with non-small cell lung cancer.

For this clonotype: One end of the junction fails to match germline, which may point to a read error. The CDR3 DNA reads TGCACCAGAGTTAGAATTGCCGGGGAGCCGTTTTTT. As protein: CTRVRIAGEPFF. This chain joins TRBV10-1 and TRBJ2-2; D possibly corresponds to TRBD2 (5 bases). This CDR3 spans 12 amino acids. CDR1 WNHNN and CDR2 SYGVQD come from the germline V gene (reference sequence).

This clonotype has only one observation. The V call is TRBV28, the J call TRBJ2-7; 8 nucleotides agree with TRBD1. This CDR3 is 13 amino acids long. Trimming removed 9 bases from V and 9 bases from J; junction bases left unmatched: 13. The V gene's germline CDR1 is MDHEN and CDR2 SYDVKM. The CDR3 is CASRSDRAHVQYF. The DNA for the CDR3 is TGTGCCAGTCGTTCGGACAGGGCCCACGTGCAGTACTTC.

On this clonotype: The junction does not match germline at one end; this may be a read error. The chain carries TRBV4-3 and TRBJ2-7; 7 bases are shared with TRBD1. This CDR3 is 16 amino acids long. Per germline, CDR1 LGHNA and CDR2 YSLEER. CDR3 region: CAGSFLPETGKNEQYF. The CDR3 region has the DNA TGCGCCGGCAGCTTTCTTCCCGAGACAGGGAAAAACGAGCAGTATTTC.

As to this clonotype: It is likely a read error, because the conserved phenylalanine at the end of the CDR3 is missing. The chain's CDR3 is CASSPRQGAGGANVLTI. DNA for the CDR3: TGTGCCAGCAGTCCTCGACAGGGGGCTGGGGGGGCCAACGTCCTGACTATC. The genes are TRBV28 and TRBJ2-6; 10 positions agree with TRBD1. Germline V gives CDR1 MDHEN, CDR2 SYDVKM. V lost 5 bases, J lost 4 bases, and 8 bases stayed unmatched. The CDR3 is 17 residues long.

Comments on this clonotype: As the CDR3 is not closed by the conserved phenylalanine or tryptophan, this likely results from a read error. J is TRBJ1-3 and V is TRBV6-6; D uncertain. Germline-derived CDR1 and CDR2 are MNHNY and SVGAGI (reference sequence). V was clipped by 6 bases and J by 8 bases, with 11 bases between them. The CDR3 has 12 amino acids. The CDR3 DNA is TGTGCCAGCAGCCTCTGGACCGACACCATATATTTA. The encoded protein is CASSLWTDTIYL.